What follows are 31 T cell receptor beta chains derived from one specimen sequenced in a study of shared clonotypes between healthy human individuals. Generated by immunoSEQ multiplex PCR, the TCRdb table keeps only in-frame clones and is missing some. This table has 550,000 to 600,000 clones, roughly 72% appearing once. Sequences were obtained from PBMCs. The receptors were sampled from a woman aged 35 to 49 in good health. Some clones in this sample may be carry-over from other donors' samples.

As regards this clone: A much larger clone lies a single base off, so this may be a read error. This chain joins TRBV5-1 and TRBJ2-7; D possibly corresponds to TRBD1 (6 bases). The V end lost 9 bases, the J end lost 2 bases, and 12 bases lay between the germline ends. CDR1 and CDR2 (germline): SGHRS, YFSETQ. This CDR3 comprises 12 residues. CDR3 residues: CANRQDPYEQYF. CDR3 DNA sequence: TGCGCCAACCGACAGGATCCCTACGAGCAGTACTTC.

The V call is TRBV28, the J call TRBJ2-7; possible D gene TRBD1, 7 bases. The length of the CDR3 is 14 residues. V shed 5 bases and J shed 2 bases, with 13 bases lying between them. Germline CDR1 and CDR2: MDHEN and SYDVKM. The CDR3 sequence is CASSIGGGTYEQYF. The CDR3, as DNA: TGTGCCAGCAGTATCGGAGGGGGCACCTACGAGCAGTACTTC.

For this clone: This is likely an artifact of a read error, given a far larger clone one base away. The V gene is TRBV30, the J gene TRBJ1-4; no clear D gene. The CDR3 contains 12 residues. Germline V gene sequence: CDR1 GTSNPN, CDR2 SVGIG (reference sequence). This CDR3 reads CAWSPLREKLLF. Here the CDR3 DNA reads TGTGCCTGGAGTCCCCTGAGGGAAAAACTGCTTTTT.

The chain carries TRBV29-1 and TRBJ2-3; D not certain. This CDR3 region has 12 residues. In germline, CDR1 is SQVTM, CDR2 ANQGSEA. Trimming shortened V by 1 base and J by 6 bases, and 8 bases separated the two germline ends. In nucleotides, the CDR3 is TGCAGCGTTGAAGCTCGGTGGGATACGCAGTATTTT. Translating it yields CSVEARWDTQYF.

The chain's CDR3 is CASSPDSGARNEQFF. The CDR3 coding sequence is TGTGCCAGCAGCCCAGACAGTGGGGCACGGAATGAGCAGTTCTTC. V gene TRBV7-8 combines with J gene TRBJ2-1; TRBD1 is a possible D gene (5 bases). The V and J ends lost 5 bases and 7 bases respectively, with 18 bases between them. The V gene's germline CDR1 is SGHVS and CDR2 FQNEAQ. CDR3 size: 15 residues.

The V gene is TRBV2, the J gene TRBJ1-5; D is uncertain. The germline V gene has CDR1 SNHLY and CDR2 FYNNEI. The CDR3 is 14 residues long. V was clipped by 4 bases and J by 0 bases, with 7 bases between them. In nucleotides, the CDR3 is TGTGCCAGCAGTGTCCAGAGTAGCAATCAGCCCCAGCATTTT. Translating gives CASSVQSSNQPQHF.

This rearrangement joins TRBV6-5 to TRBJ2-5; TRBD2 matches 11 bases. The J call may be faulty, since TRBJ2-7 better matches the DNA end. Germline V gives CDR1 MNHEY, CDR2 SVGAGI. The CDR3 sequence is 14 residues long. CDR3 protein: CASRSSGGIYEQYF. The CDR3 DNA sequence: TGTGCCAGCAGATCTAGCGGGGGGATCTACGAGCAGTACTTC.

The chain uses TRBV5-4 and TRBJ2-5, with D perhaps matching TRBD2 (6 bases). From germline, CDR1 is SGHNT and CDR2 YYREEE (reference sequence). There are 17 residues in the CDR3. Trimming took 3 bases from V and 0 from J, leaving 18 bases between them. The CDR3 DNA is TGTGCCAGCAGCTCTCGGGGGAGCGGAGACTACCAAGAGACCCAGTACTTC. Translated: CASSSRGSGDYQETQYF. Looking up the rest from reference TRBV5-4 and TRBJ2-5 gives the full variable domain: ETGVTQSPTHLIKTRGQQVTLRCSSQSGHNTVSWYQQALGQGPQFIFQYYREEENGRGNFPPRFSGLQFPNYSSELNVNALELDDSALYLCASSSRGSGDYQETQYFGPGTRLLVL.

This chain connects TRBV27 to TRBJ2-2; the D is unclear. The germline V and J ends were trimmed by 6 bases and 0 bases, with 14 bases remaining between them. CDR1 MNHEY and CDR2 SMNVEV come from the germline V gene (reference sequence). The CDR3 runs 16 residues. CDR3 nucleotide sequence: TGTGCCAGCAGCCAATCAGACATCCCGAACACCGGGGAGCTGTTTTTT. Amino acid sequence: CASSQSDIPNTGELFF.

About this clone: The junction differs from germline at one of its ends, possibly a read error. The rearrangement uses TRBV7-3 and TRBJ2-1; D remains unclear. The CDR3 is 15 residues long. Germline V CDR1 and CDR2: SGHTA, FQGTGA. The CDR3 protein is CASSVTQQSYNEQFF. The CDR3 bases are TGTGCCAGCAGCGTAACCCAGCAGTCTTACAATGAGCAGTTCTTC. The complete variable domain, with remaining parts taken from reference TRBV7-3 and TRBJ2-1, reads GAGVSQTPSNKVTEKGKYVELRCDPISGHTALYWYRQSLGQGPEFLIYFQGTGAADDSGLPNDRFFAVRPEGSVSTLKIQRTERGDSAVYLCASSVTQQSYNEQFFGPGTRLTVL.

The chain carries TRBV28 and TRBJ2-1; 9 bases agree with TRBD2. V lost 4 bases, J lost 7 bases, and 5 bases stayed unmatched. CDR1 and CDR2 (germline): MDHEN, SYDVKM. The CDR3 has 14 amino acids. The CDR3 region has the DNA TGTGCCAGCAGTTGGGCGGGAGGGCGTAATGAGCAGTTCTTC. Its translation is CASSWAGGRNEQFF.

The V gene is TRBV2, the J gene TRBJ2-7; perhaps TRBD1 as D (5 bases). Per germline, CDR1 SNHLY and CDR2 FYNNEI. Trimming took off 2 bases at V and 2 bases at J, with 13 bases between the two ends. The CDR3 is 15 amino acids. The CDR3 sequence is CASSEQGSRTYEQYF. The CDR3 DNA sequence: TGTGCCAGCAGTGAACAGGGAAGTAGAACCTACGAGCAGTACTTC.

The table lists this clone with a count of one. The chain carries TRBV4-1 and TRBJ2-1; D might be TRBD2 (6 bases). Per the germline V gene, CDR1 is MGHRA and CDR2 is YSYEKL. Deletions cut 3 bases from V and 6 bases from J, with 12 bases between. The CDR3 is 14 amino acids. CDR3 DNA: TGCGCCAGCAGCCAGCCGGGACTCGCCAATGAGCAGTTCTTC. Its translation is CASSQPGLANEQFF.

The chain couples TRBV27 to TRBJ2-7, with TRBD2 identical over 10 bases. The CDR3 is made up of 16 amino acids. J lost 4 bases, V lost 0 bases, and 6 bases had no gene match. Germline CDR1 reads MNHEY; CDR2 reads SMNVEV (reference sequence). The DNA of the CDR3 is TGTGCCAGCAGTTTATCCCCTGGACTAGCGGCTTACGAGCAGTACTTC. Its translation: CASSLSPGLAAYEQYF.

This clone was picked up a small number of times. The chain employs TRBV5-1 and TRBJ1-6; D is ambiguous. This CDR3 spans 17 amino acids. Trimming pared 5 bases from V and 0 bases from J, leaving 15 bases between. From germline, CDR1 is SGHRS and CDR2 YFSETQ. CDR3 region: CASREDMGASYNSPLHF. The CDR3 nucleotides are TGCGCCAGCAGGGAGGATATGGGAGCCTCCTATAATTCACCCCTCCACTTT.

The gene calls are TRBV10-1 and TRBJ1-1; no clear D. The germline V and J ends were trimmed by 2 bases and 0 bases, with 4 bases remaining between them. CDR1 is WNHNN, CDR2 SYGVQD, per germline (reference sequence). The CDR3 extends over 13 amino acids. This CDR3 is CASSERMNTEAFF. The DNA of the CDR3 is TGCGCCAGCAGTGAGCGAATGAACACTGAAGCTTTCTTT.

The gene calls are TRBV30 and TRBJ1-2; D is unresolved. Trimming shortened V by 2 bases and J by 4 bases, and 17 bases separated the two germline ends. This CDR3 contains 15 residues. Germline V gives CDR1 GTSNPN, CDR2 SVGIG (reference sequence). The CDR3 sequence: CAWSTTRRVLYGYTF. The CDR3, as DNA: TGTGCCTGGAGTACCACGAGGAGGGTCCTCTATGGCTACACCTTC.

The V gene is TRBV5-1, the J gene TRBJ2-1; 10 nucleotides match TRBD2. This CDR3 spans 17 amino acids. Trimming cost V 2 bases and J 4 bases; bases outside gene matches: 9. In germline, CDR1 is SGHRS, CDR2 YFSETQ. The CDR3 region is CASSLGRLAGSYNEQFF. The CDR3 DNA follows: TGCGCCAGCAGCTTAGGGCGACTAGCGGGTTCGTACAATGAGCAGTTCTTC. The full variable domain, in which reference TRBV5-1 and TRBJ2-1 provide the parts outside the CDR3, is KAGVTQTPRYLIKTRGQQVTLSCSPISGHRSVSWYQQTPGQGLQFLFEYFSETQRNKGNFPGRFSGRQFSNSRSEMNVSTLELGDSALYLCASSLGRLAGSYNEQFFGPGTRLTVL.

The V and J genes are TRBV7-9 and TRBJ1-2; D remains ambiguous. Trimming cost V 3 bases and J 8 bases, with 16 bases left between them. The CDR3 is 14 residues long. CDR1 is SEHNR and CDR2 is FQNEAQ in the germline V gene (reference sequence). This chain's CDR3 is CASSFQTETLGYTF. For the CDR3, the DNA is TGTGCCAGCAGCTTTCAAACAGAGACTCTCGGCTACACCTTC.

V usage is TRBV19 and J usage is TRBJ2-7; the D gene is possibly TRBD2 (5 bases). The CDR3 covers 14 residues. Germline values: CDR1 LNHDA, CDR2 SQIVND (reference sequence). Trimming shortened V by 5 bases and J by 2 bases, and 13 bases separated the two germline ends. This chain's CDR3 is CASSPRRAAYEQYF. DNA of the CDR3: TGTGCCAGTAGTCCCCGGCGGGCCGCCTACGAGCAGTACTTC.

This chain connects TRBV19 to TRBJ2-5, with 10 bases lining up with TRBD2. CDR3 length: 17 residues. Looked up from germline, CDR1 is LNHDA and CDR2 is SQIVND (reference sequence). The J segment lost 2 bases and the V segment lost 9 bases, leaving 15 bases of the junction unmatched. Here the CDR3 DNA reads TGTGCCAGCTACAATAGCCTAGCGGGAGCCATACAAGAGACCCAGTACTTC. It codes for CASYNSLAGAIQETQYF. Using reference TRBV19 and TRBJ2-5 for the parts outside the CDR3, the full variable domain is DGGITQSPKYLFRKEGQNVTLSCEQNLNHDAMYWYRQDPGQGLRLIYYSQIVNDFQKGDIAEGYSVSREKKESFPLTVTSAQKNPTAFYLCASYNSLAGAIQETQYFGPGTRLLVL.

This clone has more than one count but fewer than ten. The chain has TRBV5-1 and TRBJ2-1; possible D gene TRBD2, 6 bases. The CDR3 has 16 residues. Trimming removed 0 bases from V and 6 bases from J, with 16 bases in between. Germline V gene lookup returns CDR1 SGHRS and CDR2 YFSETQ. CDR3 amino acids: CASSLGSWGVGNEQFF. DNA for the CDR3: TGCGCCAGCAGCTTGGGGAGTTGGGGGGTCGGCAATGAGCAGTTCTTC.

Only a few counts were recorded for this clone. This may arise from a read error, as a much more abundant clone is one base away. This same CDR3 is encoded by further DNA sequences in the sample. This chain joins TRBV30 and TRBJ2-5, with 7 bases lining up with TRBD1. The CDR3 consists of 13 residues. Germline lookup yields CDR1 GTSNPN and CDR2 SVGIG (reference sequence). V gave up 2 bases and J gave up 1 base; unmatched junction bases: 1. The CDR3 is CAWSHRGQETQYF. The DNA for the CDR3 is TGTGCCTGGAGTCACAGGGGCCAAGAGACCCAGTACTTC.

The chain is built from TRBV9 and TRBJ2-2; a possible D gene is TRBD2 (5 bases). The V gene's germline CDR1 is SGDLS and CDR2 YYNGEE. CDR3 length: 14 amino acids. Trimming took 2 bases from V and 4 from J, leaving 9 bases between them. CDR3 sequence (DNA): TGTGCCAGCAGCGTCGAGGGATCCACCGGGGAGCTGTTTTTT. Its protein is CASSVEGSTGELFF.

Only one count was recorded for this clone. The J gene is TRBJ2-6, the V gene TRBV4-1, with D possibly matching TRBD2 (6 bases). Germline CDR1 is MGHRA and CDR2 is YSYEKL. The CDR3 spans 17 residues. With 0 bases removed from V and 1 base from J, the gap between germline ends came to 10 bases. CDR3 protein: CASSQDPGTSGANVLTF. CDR3 sequence (DNA): TGCGCCAGCAGCCAAGATCCAGGGACTTCTGGGGCCAACGTCCTGACTTTC.

The gene calls are TRBV1 and TRBJ2-1; TRBD2, the table's D call, was not compared with the DNA. TRBV1 is reported as a pseudogene. This CDR3 has 16 amino acids. The chain's CDR3 is CTSSQVGLAGVNEQFF. The CDR3 DNA follows: TGCACCAGCAGCCAAGTAGGACTAGCGGGAGTCAATGAGCAGTTCTTC.

The chain has TRBV6-4 and TRBJ2-3; TRBD1 agrees at 10 bases. J gave up 4 bases and V 6 bases, and 10 bases lay outside the gene matches. Germline CDR1 MRHNA, CDR2 SNTAGT. The CDR3 spans 16 residues. CDR3 coding DNA: TGTGCCAGCAGCGCGGAGGGGGACAGGGGAGCAGATACGCAGTATTTT. Translated: CASSAEGDRGADTQYF.

Concerning this clone: A junction end diverges from the germline sequence, so it may reflect a read error. V gene TRBV29-1 combines with J gene TRBJ2-7; possibly TRBD1 for D (6 bases). The CDR3 consists of 12 residues. Germline-derived CDR1 and CDR2 are SQVTM and ANQGSEA. The CDR3 nucleotides are TGCAGCTTTGAGGACAGATCCTACGAGCAGTACTTC. Translation: CSFEDRSYEQYF.

A few counts support this clone. The chain employs TRBV2 and TRBJ1-5; D not resolved. The germline CDR1 and CDR2 sequences are SNHLY and FYNNEI. V lost 2 bases and J lost 6, with 11 bases in between. This CDR3 comprises 14 residues. The CDR3 DNA sequence: TGTGCCAGCAGTGAACAGTCTTATGGTCAGCCCCAGCATTTT. Residues: CASSEQSYGQPQHF.

CDR3 coding DNA: TGTGCCAGTAAAGGACAGGCGACCTACGAGCAGTACTTC. Translated: CASKGQATYEQYF. This chain joins TRBV19 and TRBJ2-7, with 7 nucleotides matching TRBD1. Germline V gene sequence: CDR1 LNHDA, CDR2 SQIVND (reference sequence). The CDR3 covers 13 residues. V trimming: 7 bases; J trimming: 2 bases; junction bases outside the gene matches: 5.

The chain links TRBV18 to TRBJ2-2; D remains unclear. This CDR3 has 15 residues. V shed 0 bases and J shed 3 bases, with 8 bases lying between them. Germline loops: CDR1 KGHSH, CDR2 LQKENI. The CDR3 here is CASSPPGSHTGELFF. The CDR3 DNA sequence: TGTGCCAGCTCACCACCGGGCAGCCACACCGGGGAGCTGTTTTTT.